Shown below are 23 T cell receptor beta chains from a single sample sequenced in a study of early T cells in non-severe SARS-CoV-2 infection. TCRdb analysed the 5' RACE reads with MiXCR anew, one entry per CDR3 protein. Among some 85,000 distinct CDR3 sequences, roughly an eighth were seen once, and the ten largest hold about 1.5%. Sample: whole blood. These receptors were collected from an adult who was a healthcare worker with PCR-confirmed SARS-CoV-2 infection or an uninfected control (not recorded which).

In this sample, this clonotype turned up a few times. This chain uses TRBV30 with TRBJ1-1; the match to TRBD1 covers 11 bases. CDR3 length: 14 residues. V dropped 5 bases and J dropped 4; count of bases not matched to a gene: 6. Germline V gene lookup returns CDR1 GTSNPN and CDR2 SVGIG (reference sequence). The CDR3 spells CAWDPGQGVTEAFF. The CDR3 coding sequence is TGTGCCTGGGACCCGGGACAGGGGGTCACTGAAGCTTTCTTT.

This clonotype has more than one count but fewer than ten. The V gene is TRBV20-1, the J gene TRBJ2-3, with a possible D match to TRBD2 (6 bases). Germline V gene sequence: CDR1 DFQATT, CDR2 SNEGSKA (reference sequence). The V end was cut by 6 bases, the J end by 4 bases, with 17 bases between. This CDR3 has 14 residues. In DNA form, the CDR3 reads TGCAGTGCCGGGACTCGCTTGCAGTCAGATACGCAGTATTTT. It specifies CSAGTRLQSDTQYF.

The J gene is TRBJ2-2, the V gene TRBV5-4; D uncertain. Per germline, CDR1 SGHNT and CDR2 YYREEE (reference sequence). The CDR3 consists of 16 residues. The germline V and J ends were trimmed by 4 bases and 2 bases, with 15 bases remaining between them. CDR3: CASSTGPSRNTGELFF. CDR3 nucleotide sequence: TGTGCCAGCAGCACCGGGCCAAGTCGAAACACCGGGGAGCTGTTTTTT.

This clonotype was seen many times. The rearrangement links TRBV4-2 to TRBJ1-1; 12 bases are a match to TRBD1. The CDR3 has 15 amino acids. Looked up from germline, CDR1 is LGHNA and CDR2 is YNFKEQ. After removal of 3 bases from V and 11 bases from J, the junction contained 10 bases not matched to a gene. DNA of the CDR3: TGTGCCAGCAGCCATGGGGGCGGGACAGGGGGCAGCGCTTTCTTT. Residues: CASSHGGGTGGSAFF.

The V call is TRBV29-1, the J call TRBJ2-1; D remains unclear. V lost 4 bases and J lost 7, with 14 bases in between. The CDR3 has 13 residues. In germline, CDR1 is SQVTM, CDR2 ANQGSEA. The CDR3 here is CSVARYGRNEQFF. The CDR3 nucleotides are TGCAGCGTTGCCAGGTACGGTCGGAATGAGCAGTTCTTC.

This clonotype has ten or more counts. The chain carries TRBV9 and TRBJ2-2; D not certain. The CDR3 covers 12 residues. Germline V gives CDR1 SGDLS, CDR2 YYNGEE. The V end lost 0 bases, the J end lost 10 bases, and 7 bases lay between the germline ends. DNA of the CDR3: TGTGCCAGCAGCGTAGCCGGCGTGGAGCTGTTTTTT. It encodes CASSVAGVELFF.

The chain recombines TRBV29-1 with TRBJ2-3, with D uncertain. The length of the CDR3 is 11 residues. Germline-derived CDR1 and CDR2 are SQVTM and ANQGSEA. Trimming removed 4 bases at V and 1 base at J, with 3 bases between. The CDR3 here is CSVAGTDTQYF. The CDR3 DNA reads TGCAGCGTTGCGGGCACAGATACGCAGTATTTT.

This clonotype was seen many times. The chain couples TRBV9 to TRBJ2-7, with a possible D match to TRBD2 (6 bases). V lost 0 bases and J lost 6, with 13 bases in between. The CDR3 is 14 amino acids. CDR1 SGDLS and CDR2 YYNGEE come from the germline V gene. The CDR3 nucleotides are TGTGCCAGCAGCGTAGATGGGGGGTTCGGCGAGCAGTACTTC. Residues: CASSVDGGFGEQYF.

This clonotype was recorded many times. The CDR3 DNA sequence: TGTGCCAGCAGTCAAGGGAGGGGATCCTCCTACGAGCAGTACTTC. This sequence encodes CASSQGRGSSYEQYF. This chain joins TRBV7-8 and TRBJ2-7; 7 bases map to TRBD2. This CDR3 contains 15 residues. CDR1 is SGHVS, CDR2 FQNEAQ, per germline. V was pared by 6 bases and J by 0 bases, with 8 bases of the junction left unmatched.

In its sample, this clonotype was seen a few times. The chain has TRBV27 and TRBJ1-6; TRBD1 aligns across 7 bases. The CDR3 loop spans 15 amino acids. Trimming cost V 6 bases and J 11 bases; bases outside gene matches: 13. Germline CDR1 MNHEY, CDR2 SMNVEV (reference sequence). The CDR3 DNA reads as TGTGCCAGCAGCCAAGAGGGGGCACCTCTCGCACCCCTCCACTTT. Its translation is CASSQEGAPLAPLHF.

On this clonotype: Just one base apart from a much larger clone, this may be a read error. CDR3 DNA: TGCGCCAGCAGCCCCTCTGGGGCCAACGCCCTGACTTTC. Amino acids: CASSPSGANALTF. The chain carries TRBV5-1 and TRBJ2-6; D perhaps matches TRBD1 (5 bases). The CDR3 loop spans 13 amino acids. Germline V gene sequence: CDR1 SGHRS, CDR2 YFSETQ.

This clonotype was counted at least ten times. The junction departs from germline at one end; a sequencing error may be responsible. The rearrangement joins TRBV20-1 to TRBJ1-4; 7 nucleotides align to TRBD1. The CDR3 contains 13 residues. Per germline, CDR1 DFQATT and CDR2 SNEGSKA (reference sequence). CDR3 sequence (DNA): TGCGGTGCTTGGACAGGCTACGATGAAAAACTGTTTTTT. This sequence encodes CGAWTGYDEKLFF.

This clonotype was observed at least ten times. This sequence joins TRBV28 and TRBJ1-1; the match to TRBD1 covers 8 bases. Germline CDR1 MDHEN, CDR2 SYDVKM. The CDR3 covers 14 residues. V was pared by 7 bases and J by 0 bases, with 4 bases of the junction left unmatched. The DNA of the CDR3 is TGTGCCAGCATCCAGGGGGCCTTGAACACTGAAGCTTTCTTT. This gives the protein CASIQGALNTEAFF. The full variable domain, rest sourced from reference TRBV28 and TRBJ1-1, is DVKVTQSSRYLVKRTGEKVFLECVQDMDHENMFWYRQDPGLGLRLIYFSYDVKMKEKGDIPEGYSVSREKKERFSLILESASTNQTSMYLCASIQGALNTEAFFGQGTRLTVV.

The table lists this clonotype with many counts. CDR3 in DNA: TGCGCCAGCAGGACCGTATTTTCTACAGATACGCAGTATTTT. Translated, it gives CASRTVFSTDTQYF. The chain combines TRBV4-1 with TRBJ2-3; D gene unclear. The germline V gene encodes CDR1 MGHRA and CDR2 YSYEKL. Trimming cost V 6 bases and J 3 bases, with 13 bases left between them. The CDR3 consists of 14 residues.

V is TRBV20-1 and J is TRBJ2-3, with D maybe TRBD1 (6 bases). Germline V gene data show CDR1 as DFQATT and CDR2 as SNEGSKA (reference sequence). CDR3 length: 14 residues. Trimming left V 5 bases short and J 1 base short, with 13 bases between. The CDR3 reads CSAPPWGRTDTQYF. CDR3 DNA sequence: TGCAGTGCTCCCCCCTGGGGGCGCACAGATACGCAGTATTTT.

There are a few counts of this clonotype. This sequence joins TRBV5-4 and TRBJ2-5; D uncertain. This CDR3 is built from 15 residues. Trimming removed 7 bases from V and 4 bases from J, with 20 bases in between. Germline V gives CDR1 SGHNT, CDR2 YYREEE (reference sequence). In nucleotides, the CDR3 is TGTGCCAGCCCCCCTGCAAGAGGAACCCGAGAGACCCAGTACTTC. Amino acid sequence: CASPPARGTRETQYF.

The rearrangement uses TRBV29-1 and TRBJ1-1, with TRBD1 as a possible D gene (5 bases). Deletions cut 7 bases from V and 2 bases from J, with 8 bases between. CDR1 and CDR2 from the germline V gene are SQVTM and ANQGSEA. This CDR3 is 11 amino acids long. The CDR3 DNA reads TGCAGCGCTCAGGGTAACACTGAAGCTTTCTTT. This sequence encodes CSAQGNTEAFF.

The chain carries TRBV20-1 and TRBJ2-3; 14 nucleotides match TRBD2. CDR3 length equals 14 residues. The germline CDR1 and CDR2 sequences are DFQATT and SNEGSKA (reference sequence). V lost 3 bases to trimming and J lost 6 bases; unmatched junction nucleotides: 2. CDR3 in amino acids: CSARTSGGVDTQYF. The CDR3, as DNA: TGCAGTGCTAGGACTAGCGGGGGGGTGGATACGCAGTATTTT.

This clonotype occurred many times. The chain uses TRBV7-6 and TRBJ2-7; D remains unclear. The CDR3 is made up of 14 amino acids. V dropped 4 bases and J dropped 4 bases, with 14 bases sitting between them. Looked up from germline, CDR1 is SGHVS and CDR2 is FNYEAQ. Written as DNA, the CDR3 is TGTGCCAGCAGCTCTACCGCGACGGAGTACGAGCAGTACTTC. Its protein product is CASSSTATEYEQYF.

The CDR3 sequence is CASSLWGDTGELFF. The CDR3 nucleotides are TGTGCCAGCAGCTTATGGGGGGACACCGGGGAGCTGTTTTTT. This chain joins TRBV7-3 and TRBJ2-2; possible D gene TRBD2, 6 bases. From germline, CDR1 is SGHTA and CDR2 FQGTGA. This CDR3 comprises 14 residues. V was clipped by 2 bases and J by 3 bases, with 7 bases between them.

This clonotype was recorded many times. The CDR3 spells CASSLGLAGTSTDTQYF. DNA for the CDR3: TGCGCCAGCAGCTTGGGGCTAGCGGGGACCAGCACAGATACGCAGTATTTT. The chain links TRBV5-1 to TRBJ2-3; TRBD2 agrees at 9 bases. V trimming: 0 bases; J trimming: 0 bases; junction bases outside the gene matches: 5. Germline CDR1 reads SGHRS; CDR2 reads YFSETQ. CDR3 length: 17 residues.

This clonotype turned up a few times. This sequence joins TRBV18 and TRBJ2-1; 9 positions agree with TRBD2. The CDR3 contains 15 residues. CDR1 and CDR2 from the germline V gene are KGHSH and LQKENI. V lost 2 bases and J lost 5; bases outside the gene matches: 4. Written as DNA, the CDR3 is TGTGCCAGCTCACCAGGCGGGGGGGGCCACAATGAGCAGTTCTTC. It is translated as CASSPGGGGHNEQFF.

This clonotype showed up many times. V usage is TRBV20-1 and J usage is TRBJ2-7; 13 nucleotides agree with TRBD2. There are 15 residues in the CDR3. The V gene end was trimmed by 1 base and the J gene end by 0 bases; junction bases not matched to a gene: 0. Germline-derived CDR1 and CDR2 are DFQATT and SNEGSKA (reference sequence). The CDR3 region is CSARGTSGSSYEQYF. The CDR3 bases are TGCAGTGCTAGAGGGACTAGCGGGAGCTCCTACGAGCAGTACTTC.